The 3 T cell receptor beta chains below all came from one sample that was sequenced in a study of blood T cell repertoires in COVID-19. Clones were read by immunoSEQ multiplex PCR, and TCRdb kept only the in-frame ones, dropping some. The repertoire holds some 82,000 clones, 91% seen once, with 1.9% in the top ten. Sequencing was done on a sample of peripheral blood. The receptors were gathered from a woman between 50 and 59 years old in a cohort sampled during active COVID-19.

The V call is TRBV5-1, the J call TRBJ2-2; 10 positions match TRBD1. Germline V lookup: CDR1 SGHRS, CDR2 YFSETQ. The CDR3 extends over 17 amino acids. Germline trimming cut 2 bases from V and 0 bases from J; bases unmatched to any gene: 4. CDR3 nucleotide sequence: TGCGCCAGCAGCTTTGGGGACAGGGGATCGAACACCGGGGAGCTGTTTTTT. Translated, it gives CASSFGDRGSNTGELFF.

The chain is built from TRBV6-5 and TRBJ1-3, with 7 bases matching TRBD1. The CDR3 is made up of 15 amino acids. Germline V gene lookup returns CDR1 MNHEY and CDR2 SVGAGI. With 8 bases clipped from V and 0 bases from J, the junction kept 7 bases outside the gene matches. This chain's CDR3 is CASARTGNSGNTIYF. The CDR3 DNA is TGTGCCAGCGCCCGGACAGGCAACTCTGGAAACACCATATATTTT.

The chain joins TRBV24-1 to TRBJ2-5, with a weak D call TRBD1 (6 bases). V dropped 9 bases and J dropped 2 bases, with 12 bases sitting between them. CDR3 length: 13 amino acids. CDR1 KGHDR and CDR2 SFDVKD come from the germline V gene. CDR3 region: CATQLGAQETQYF. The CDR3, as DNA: TGTGCCACCCAACTGGGGGCTCAAGAGACCCAGTACTTC.